This paragraph covers one T cell receptor beta chain sequence. Its antigen remains unknown. The entry originates in a study of blood T cells in healthy people across ages. Using a J-beta primer mix together with a sample-barcoded 5' primer, a second PCR was run for roughly 7 to 11 cycles. Every cDNA molecule bore a tag from a template-switch adaptor containing 12 random nucleotides. The yield of each sample was at least 2.5 million CDR3-containing paired-end reads. Each CDR3 protein is one row after TCRdb ran MiXCR on the 5' RACE reads. The top ten clones hold over 2% of a sample with roughly 2 million distinct CDR3 sequences, 40% to 55% of them seen once. Study findings and constraints: Researchers report that TCR beta diversity correlated strongly with naive T cell percentage. TCR beta diversity per million T cells fell roughly linearly with age.

The CDR3 has 14 residues. With 3 bases clipped from V and 10 bases from J, the junction kept 8 bases outside the gene matches. In germline, CDR1 is KGHDR, CDR2 SFDVKD. The sequence derives from a woman aged 40 to 50 in good health. Specimen: blood. V and J are TRBV24-1 and TRBJ2-3; 8 bases agree with TRBD2. CDR3 region: CATSDTTGGGAQYF. CDR3 DNA sequence: TGTGCCACCAGTGATACCACGGGAGGGGGGGCGCAGTATTTT.